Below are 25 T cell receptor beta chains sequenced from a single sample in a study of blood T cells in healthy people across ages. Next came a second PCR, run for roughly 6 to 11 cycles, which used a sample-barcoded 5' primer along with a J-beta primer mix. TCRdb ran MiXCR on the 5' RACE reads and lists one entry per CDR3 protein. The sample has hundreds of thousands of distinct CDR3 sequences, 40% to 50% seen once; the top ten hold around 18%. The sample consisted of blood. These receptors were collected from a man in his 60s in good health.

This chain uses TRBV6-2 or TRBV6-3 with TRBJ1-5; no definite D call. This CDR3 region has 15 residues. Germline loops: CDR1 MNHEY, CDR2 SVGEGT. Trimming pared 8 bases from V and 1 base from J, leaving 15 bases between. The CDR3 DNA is TGTGCCAGCCTTAGGACGGGAAGGAGCAATCAGCCCCAGCATTTT. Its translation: CASLRTGRSNQPQHF.

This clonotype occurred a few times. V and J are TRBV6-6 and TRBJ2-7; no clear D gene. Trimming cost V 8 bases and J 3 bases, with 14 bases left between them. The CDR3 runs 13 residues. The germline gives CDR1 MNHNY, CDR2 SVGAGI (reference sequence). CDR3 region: CASQLDPFYEQYF. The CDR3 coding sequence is TGTGCCAGCCAGTTGGACCCCTTCTACGAGCAGTACTTC.

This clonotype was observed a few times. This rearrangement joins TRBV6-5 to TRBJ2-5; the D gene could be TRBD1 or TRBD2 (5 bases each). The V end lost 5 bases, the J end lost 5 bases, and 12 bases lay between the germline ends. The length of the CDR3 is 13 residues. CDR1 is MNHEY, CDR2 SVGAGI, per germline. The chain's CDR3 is CASSPGTWETQYF. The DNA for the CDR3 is TGTGCCAGCAGTCCAGGGACGTGGGAGACCCAGTACTTC.

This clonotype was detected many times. The CDR3 nucleotides read TGCAGTGCTCTTGGACTAGCGGGGCGAAGCTCCTACGAGCAGTACTTC. Its protein product is CSALGLAGRSSYEQYF. The chain recombines TRBV20-1 with TRBJ2-7, with TRBD2 matching 12 bases. The V gene end was trimmed by 5 bases and the J gene end by 0 bases; junction bases not matched to a gene: 8. CDR1 and CDR2 from the germline V gene are DFQATT and SNEGSKA (reference sequence). The CDR3 extends over 16 amino acids.

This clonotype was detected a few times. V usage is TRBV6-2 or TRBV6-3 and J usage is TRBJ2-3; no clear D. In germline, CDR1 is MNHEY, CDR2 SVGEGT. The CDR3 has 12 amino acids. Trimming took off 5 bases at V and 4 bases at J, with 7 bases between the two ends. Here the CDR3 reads CASSSFPDTQYF. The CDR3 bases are TGTGCCAGCAGTAGCTTCCCAGATACGCAGTATTTT.

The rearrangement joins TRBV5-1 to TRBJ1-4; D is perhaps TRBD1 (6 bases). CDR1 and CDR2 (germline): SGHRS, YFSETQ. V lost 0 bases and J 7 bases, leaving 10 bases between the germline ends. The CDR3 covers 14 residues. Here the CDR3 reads CASSLEQGREKLFF. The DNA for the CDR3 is TGCGCCAGCAGCTTGGAACAGGGACGTGAAAAACTGTTTTTT.

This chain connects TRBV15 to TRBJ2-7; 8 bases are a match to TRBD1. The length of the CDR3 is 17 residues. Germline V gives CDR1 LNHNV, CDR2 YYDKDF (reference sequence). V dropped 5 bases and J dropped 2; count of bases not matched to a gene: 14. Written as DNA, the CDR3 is TGTGCCACCAGCCGCGAAGGGGGGACAGGACCCACCTACGAGCAGTACTTC. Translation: CATSREGGTGPTYEQYF.

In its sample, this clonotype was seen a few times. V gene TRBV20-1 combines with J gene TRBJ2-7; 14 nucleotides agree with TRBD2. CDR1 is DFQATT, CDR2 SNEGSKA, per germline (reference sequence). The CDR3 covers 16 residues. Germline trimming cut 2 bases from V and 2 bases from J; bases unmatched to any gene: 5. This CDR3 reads CSARRLAGGKTYEQYF. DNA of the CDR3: TGCAGTGCTAGACGACTAGCGGGGGGGAAAACCTACGAGCAGTACTTC.

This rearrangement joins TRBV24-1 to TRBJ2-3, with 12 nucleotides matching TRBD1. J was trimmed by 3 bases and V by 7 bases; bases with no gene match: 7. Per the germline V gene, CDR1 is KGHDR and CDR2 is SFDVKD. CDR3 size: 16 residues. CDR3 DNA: TGTGCCACCAGCCGGGGACAGGGGGCGCCGACAGATACGCAGTATTTT. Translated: CATSRGQGAPTDTQYF.

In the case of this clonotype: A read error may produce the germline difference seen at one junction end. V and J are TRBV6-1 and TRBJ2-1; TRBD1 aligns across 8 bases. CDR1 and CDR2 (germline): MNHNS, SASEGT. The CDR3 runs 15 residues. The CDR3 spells CASKTAGTGFYEQYF. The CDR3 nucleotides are TGTGCCAGCAAAACGGCCGGGACAGGATTCTACGAGCAGTACTTT.

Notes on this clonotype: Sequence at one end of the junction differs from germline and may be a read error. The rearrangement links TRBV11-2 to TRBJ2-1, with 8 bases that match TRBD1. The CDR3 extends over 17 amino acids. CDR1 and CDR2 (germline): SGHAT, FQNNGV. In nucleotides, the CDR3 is TGTGCCGGCAGCTTAGAGTCAGGCAGGGGGCGCTTGGATGAGCAGTTCTTC. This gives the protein CAGSLESGRGRLDEQFF.

The CDR3: CSARNRDRVLRETQYF. CDR3 DNA sequence: TGCAGTGCTAGGAACCGGGACAGGGTCTTGAGAGAGACCCAGTACTTC. This chain connects TRBV20-1 to TRBJ2-5; 9 bases are shared with TRBD1. The CDR3 spans 16 residues. With V trimmed by 3 bases and J by 4 bases, 12 bases remained unmatched. Germline V gives CDR1 DFQATT, CDR2 SNEGSKA (reference sequence).

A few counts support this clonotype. The CDR3 loop is CASSQDTGLSYEQYF. As DNA, the CDR3 is TGCGCCAGCAGCCAAGATACGGGGCTAAGCTACGAGCAGTACTTC. V is TRBV4-3 and J is TRBJ2-7; perhaps D is TRBD1 or TRBD2 (5 bases each). The CDR3 is made up of 15 amino acids. In germline, CDR1 is LGHNA, CDR2 YSLEER. Trimming shortened V by 0 bases and J by 3 bases, and 12 bases separated the two germline ends.

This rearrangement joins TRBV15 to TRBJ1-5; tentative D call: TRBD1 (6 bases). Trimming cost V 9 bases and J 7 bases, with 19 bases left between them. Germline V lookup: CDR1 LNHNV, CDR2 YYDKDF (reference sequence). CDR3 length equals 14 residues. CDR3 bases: TGTGCCACTACGCAGGGGCAAGGGGAACAGCCCCAGCATTTT. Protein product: CATTQGQGEQPQHF.

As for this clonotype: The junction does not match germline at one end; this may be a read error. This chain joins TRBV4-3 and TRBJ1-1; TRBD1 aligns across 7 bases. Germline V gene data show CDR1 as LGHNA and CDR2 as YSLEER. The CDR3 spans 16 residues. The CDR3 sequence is CASSQGTGVTNTEAFF. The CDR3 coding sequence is TGCGCCAGCAGTCAAGGTACAGGGGTTACGAACACTGAAGCTTTCTTT.

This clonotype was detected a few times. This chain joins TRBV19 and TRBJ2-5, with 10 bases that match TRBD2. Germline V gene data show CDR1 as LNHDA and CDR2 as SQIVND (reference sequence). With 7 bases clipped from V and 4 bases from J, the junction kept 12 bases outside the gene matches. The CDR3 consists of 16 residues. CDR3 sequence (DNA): TGTGCCAGTACCCGAAGGGGTAGCGGGGGGTTAGAGACCCAGTACTTC. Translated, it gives CASTRRGSGGLETQYF.

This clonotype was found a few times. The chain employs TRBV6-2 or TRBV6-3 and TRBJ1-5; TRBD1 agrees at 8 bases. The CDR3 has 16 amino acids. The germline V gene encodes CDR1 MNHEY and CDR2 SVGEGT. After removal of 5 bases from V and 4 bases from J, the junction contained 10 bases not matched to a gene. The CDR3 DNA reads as TGTGCCAGCAGTGACCTACCCGGGACAGGAAATCAGCCCCAGCATTTT. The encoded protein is CASSDLPGTGNQPQHF.

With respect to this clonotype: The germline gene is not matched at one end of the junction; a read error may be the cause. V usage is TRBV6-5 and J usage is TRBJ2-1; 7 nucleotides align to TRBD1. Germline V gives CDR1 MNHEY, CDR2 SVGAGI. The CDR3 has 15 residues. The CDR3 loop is CTSSLGQGAYNEQFF. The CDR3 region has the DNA TGTACCAGCAGTTTGGGCCAGGGGGCCTACAATGAGCAGTTCTTC.

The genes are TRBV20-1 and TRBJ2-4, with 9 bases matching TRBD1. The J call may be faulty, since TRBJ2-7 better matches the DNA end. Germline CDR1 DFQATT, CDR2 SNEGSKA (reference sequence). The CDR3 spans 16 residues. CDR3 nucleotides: TGCAGTGCTAGACAACTTCTGGGACAGGGATCCTACGAGCAGTACTTC. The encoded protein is CSARQLLGQGSYEQYF.

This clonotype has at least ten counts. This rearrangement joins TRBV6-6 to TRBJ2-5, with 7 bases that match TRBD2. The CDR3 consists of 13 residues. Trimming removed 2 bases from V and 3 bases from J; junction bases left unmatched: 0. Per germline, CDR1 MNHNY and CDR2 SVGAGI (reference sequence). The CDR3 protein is CASSYRGEETQYF. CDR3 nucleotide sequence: TGTGCCAGCAGTTACCGGGGGGAAGAGACCCAGTACTTC.

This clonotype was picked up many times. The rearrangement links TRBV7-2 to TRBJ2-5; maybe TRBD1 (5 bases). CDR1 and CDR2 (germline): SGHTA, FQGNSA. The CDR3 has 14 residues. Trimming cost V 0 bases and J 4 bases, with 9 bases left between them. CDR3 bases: TGTGCCAGCAGCTTAGCGGGGCTCGGAGAGACCCAGTACTTC. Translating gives CASSLAGLGETQYF.

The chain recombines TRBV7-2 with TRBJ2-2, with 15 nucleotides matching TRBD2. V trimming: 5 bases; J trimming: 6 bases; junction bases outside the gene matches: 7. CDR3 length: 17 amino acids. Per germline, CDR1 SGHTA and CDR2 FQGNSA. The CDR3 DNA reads TGTGCCAGCAGCCGCCCTGGACTAGCGGGGGGGGCCGGGGAGCTGTTTTTT. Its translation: CASSRPGLAGGAGELFF.

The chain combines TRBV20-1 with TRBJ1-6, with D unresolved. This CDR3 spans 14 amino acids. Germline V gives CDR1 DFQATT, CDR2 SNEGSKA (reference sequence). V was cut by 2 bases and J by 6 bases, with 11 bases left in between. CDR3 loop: CSARRTLSNSPLHF. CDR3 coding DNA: TGCAGTGCTAGACGCACGTTATCTAATTCACCCCTCCACTTT.

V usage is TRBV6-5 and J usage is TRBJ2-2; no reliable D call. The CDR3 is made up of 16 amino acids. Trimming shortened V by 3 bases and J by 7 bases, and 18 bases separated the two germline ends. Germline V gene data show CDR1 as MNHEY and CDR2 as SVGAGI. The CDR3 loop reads CASSYVRTPLIGELFF. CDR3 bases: TGTGCCAGCAGTTATGTCCGAACCCCCCTGATCGGGGAGCTGTTTTTT.

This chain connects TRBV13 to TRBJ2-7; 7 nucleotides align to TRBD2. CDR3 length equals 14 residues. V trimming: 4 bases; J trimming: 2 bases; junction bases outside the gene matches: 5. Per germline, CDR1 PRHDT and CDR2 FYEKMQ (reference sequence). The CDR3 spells CASSYRDYPYEQYF. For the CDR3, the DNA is TGTGCCAGCAGCTACCGGGACTATCCCTACGAGCAGTACTTC.